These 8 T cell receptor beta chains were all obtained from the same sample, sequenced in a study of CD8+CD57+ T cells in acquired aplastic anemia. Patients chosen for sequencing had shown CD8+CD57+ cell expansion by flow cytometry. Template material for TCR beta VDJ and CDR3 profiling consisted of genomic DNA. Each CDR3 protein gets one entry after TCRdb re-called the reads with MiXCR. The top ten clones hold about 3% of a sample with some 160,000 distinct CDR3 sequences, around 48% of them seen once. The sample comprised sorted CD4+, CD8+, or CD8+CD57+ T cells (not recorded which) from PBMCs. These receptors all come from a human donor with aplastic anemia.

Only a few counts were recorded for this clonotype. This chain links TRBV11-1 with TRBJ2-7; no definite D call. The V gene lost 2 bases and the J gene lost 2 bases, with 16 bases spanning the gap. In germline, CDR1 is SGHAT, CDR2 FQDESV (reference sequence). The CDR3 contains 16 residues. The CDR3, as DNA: TGTGCCAGCAGCTTAATCGCGTTGGACGGACCCTACGAGCAGTACTTC. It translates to CASSLIALDGPYEQYF.

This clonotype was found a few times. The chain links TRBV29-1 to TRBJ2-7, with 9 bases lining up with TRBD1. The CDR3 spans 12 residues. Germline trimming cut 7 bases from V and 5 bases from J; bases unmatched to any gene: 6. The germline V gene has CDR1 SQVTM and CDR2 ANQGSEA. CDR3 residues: CSGTGVGHEQYF. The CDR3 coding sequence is TGCAGCGGGACAGGGGTTGGGCACGAGCAGTACTTC.

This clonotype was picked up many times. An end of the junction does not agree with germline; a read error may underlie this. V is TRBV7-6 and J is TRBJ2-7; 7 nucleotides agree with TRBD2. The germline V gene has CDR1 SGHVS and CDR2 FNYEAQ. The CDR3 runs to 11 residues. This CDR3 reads CASSQSGKLSF. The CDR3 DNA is TGTGCCAGCAGCCAAAGCGGGAAACTGTCCTTC. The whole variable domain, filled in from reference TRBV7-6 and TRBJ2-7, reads GAGVSQSPRYKVTKRGQDVALRCDPISGHVSLYWYRQALGQGPEFLTYFNYEAQQDKSGLPNDRFSAERPEGSISTLTIQRTEQRDSAMYRCASSQSGKLSFGPGTRLTVT.

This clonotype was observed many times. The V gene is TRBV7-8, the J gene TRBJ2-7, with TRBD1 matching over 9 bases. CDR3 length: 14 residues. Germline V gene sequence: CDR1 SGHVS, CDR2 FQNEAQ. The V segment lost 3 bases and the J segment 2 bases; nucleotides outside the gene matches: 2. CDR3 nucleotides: TGTGCCAGCAGCTTCGGGACAGGGACCTACGAGCAGTACTTC. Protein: CASSFGTGTYEQYF. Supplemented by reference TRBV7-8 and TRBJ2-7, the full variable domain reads GAGVSQSPRYKVAKRGQDVALRCDPISGHVSLFWYQQALGQGPEFLTYFQNEAQLDKSGLPSDRFFAERPEGSVSTLKIQRTQQEDSAVYLCASSFGTGTYEQYFGPGTRLTVT.

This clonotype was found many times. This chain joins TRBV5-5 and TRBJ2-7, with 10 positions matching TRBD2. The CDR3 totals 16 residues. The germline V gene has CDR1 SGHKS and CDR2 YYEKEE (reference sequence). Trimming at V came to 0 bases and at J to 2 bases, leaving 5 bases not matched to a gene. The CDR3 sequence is CASSLGLAGVTYEQYF. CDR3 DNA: TGTGCCAGCAGCTTGGGTCTAGCGGGAGTGACCTACGAGCAGTACTTC. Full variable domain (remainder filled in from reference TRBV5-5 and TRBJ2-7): DAGVTQSPTHLIKTRGQQVTLRCSPISGHKSVSWYQQVLGQGPQFIFQYYEKEERGRGNFPDRFSARQFPNYSSELNVNALLLGDSALYLCASSLGLAGVTYEQYFGPGTRLTVT.

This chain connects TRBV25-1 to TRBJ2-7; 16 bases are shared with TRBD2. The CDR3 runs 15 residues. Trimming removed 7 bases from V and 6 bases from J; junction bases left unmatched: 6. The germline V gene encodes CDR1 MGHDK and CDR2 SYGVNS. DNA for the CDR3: TGTGCCAGCAAAAGGGGACTAGCGGGAGGGGGCGAGCAGTACTTC. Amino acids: CASKRGLAGGGEQYF.

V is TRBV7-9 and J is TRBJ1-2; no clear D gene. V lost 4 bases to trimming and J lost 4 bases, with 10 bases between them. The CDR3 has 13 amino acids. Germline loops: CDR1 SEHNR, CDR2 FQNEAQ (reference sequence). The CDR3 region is CASSWGMGYGYTF. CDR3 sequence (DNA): TGTGCCAGCAGCTGGGGTATGGGCTATGGCTACACCTTC.

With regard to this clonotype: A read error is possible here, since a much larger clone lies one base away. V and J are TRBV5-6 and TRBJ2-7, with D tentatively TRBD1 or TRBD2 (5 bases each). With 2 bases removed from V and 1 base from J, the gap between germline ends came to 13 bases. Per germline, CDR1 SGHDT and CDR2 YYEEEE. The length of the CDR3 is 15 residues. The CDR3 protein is CASSFLRGQSYEQYF. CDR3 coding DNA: TGTGCCAGCAGCTTTTTACGGGGCCAATCCTACGAGCAGTACTTC.